This TCR beta chain comes out of a study of early T cells in non-severe SARS-CoV-2 infection. Study-level background: Chains stayed unpaired after sequencing of bulk RNA from unsorted whole blood. Regarding the study as a whole: There was a bias toward anti-spike CD8 responses in VDJdb matching, which missed private and CD4 specificities.

The TCR library protocol attached unique molecular identifiers to the individual cDNA molecules. TCRdb analysed the 5' RACE reads with MiXCR anew, one entry per CDR3 protein. Of 55,000 to 70,000 distinct CDR3 sequences listed, about 12% were seen once; the top ten hold less than 6%. Germline V gene lookup returns CDR1 MDHEN and CDR2 SYDVKM. The CDR3 runs 16 residues. Trimming left V 7 bases short and J 4 bases short, with 22 bases between. Notes on this clonotype: Its target is unknown.

The chain carries TRBV28 and TRBJ1-1, with D maybe TRBD1 (6 bases). The sample consisted of whole blood. The sequence was obtained from an adult who was a healthcare worker with PCR-confirmed SARS-CoV-2 infection or an uninfected control (not recorded which). The CDR3 DNA reads as TGTGCCAGCAACCCGACAGGTATACGCCCGGGCACTGAAGCTTTCTTT. As protein: CASNPTGIRPGTEAFF.